Listed here is a single TCR beta chain. This sample was included in a study of PD-1 blockade in classical Hodgkin lymphoma. The germline gives CDR1 MDHEN, CDR2 SYDVKM. There are 14 residues in the CDR3. V was trimmed by 7 bases and J by 8 bases, leaving 18 bases between them. Assay: immunoSEQ multiplex PCR; the TCRdb copy retains only in-frame clones and omits some. The sample records some 62,000 clones, around 88% being singletons. Every patient had relapsed following autologous stem cell transplantation, and cohorts differed in brentuximab vedotin exposure. This sequence joins TRBV28 and TRBJ1-5; the D gene is possibly TRBD1 (5 bases). The receptor was derived from a human donor with classical Hodgkin lymphoma. The specimen comprised peripheral blood mononuclear cells (PBMCs), sampled at baseline. The CDR3 region is CASTVGGGMEPQHF. The CDR3 DNA is TGTGCCAGCACCGTCGGGGGGGGTATGGAGCCCCAGCATTTT.